This T cell receptor (beta chain) was captured by sequencing in a study of blood T cell repertoires in COVID-19. Study in general: The origin of the acute and convalescent COVID-19 samples was the United States, Italy and Spain.

Germline V lookup: CDR1 MNHNS, CDR2 SASEGT. This CDR3 is built from 14 residues. V lost 2 bases and J lost 7; bases outside the gene matches: 7. Only in-frame clones appear in the TCRdb table, and some are missing; sequencing was by immunoSEQ multiplex PCR. The table shows 290,000 or so clones, with around 80% occurring only once. Participants were aged roughly 18 to 89 years from around 26 US areas. Cohorts were based on clinical histories the participants reported. Within the 2 weeks before study entry, each person in the exposed group met a COVID-19 case. The TCR sequence derives from a man aged 40-55 years who had been exposed to COVID-19. The chain combines TRBV6-1 with TRBJ2-5; 7 bases line up with TRBD1. The sequencing sample was made of PBMCs or T cells enriched from blood (not recorded which). CDR3 protein: CASSEIGTAVTQYF. CDR3 sequence (DNA): TGTGCCAGCAGTGAAATCGGGACAGCTGTGACCCAGTACTTC.